This passage covers 6 T cell receptor beta chains from one sample sequenced in a study of shared clonotypes between healthy human individuals. TCRdb's copy holds only in-frame clones and misses some; the assay was immunoSEQ multiplex PCR. The sample consists of about 490,000 clones, about three quarters of them appearing once. Sequences were obtained from PBMCs. Receptors were obtained from a woman in her forties in good health. Some clones in this sample may be carry-over from other donors' samples.

V usage is TRBV13 and J usage is TRBJ1-1; 7 bases agree with TRBD1. The CDR3 has 15 residues. V lost 2 bases, J lost 1 base, and 4 bases stayed unmatched. Germline CDR1 and CDR2: PRHDT and FYEKMQ (reference sequence). The CDR3 here is CASSLPGTANTEAFF. CDR3 in DNA: TGTGCCAGCAGCTTACCCGGGACAGCGAACACTGAAGCTTTCTTT. The full variable domain, rest sourced from reference TRBV13 and TRBJ1-1, is AAGVIQSPRHLIKEKRETATLKCYPIPRHDTVYWYQQGPGQDPQFLISFYEKMQSDKGSIPDRFSAQQFSDYHSELNMSSLELGDSALYFCASSLPGTANTEAFFGQGTRLTVV.

The chain recombines TRBV6-1 with TRBJ1-1, with TRBD1 matching over 7 bases. This CDR3 region has 15 residues. After removal of 7 bases from V and 0 bases from J, the junction contained 8 bases not matched to a gene. Germline V gene data show CDR1 as MNHNS and CDR2 as SASEGT. CDR3 loop: CASTLTGRMNTEAFF. The CDR3 DNA follows: TGTGCCAGCACCCTGACAGGGAGAATGAACACTGAAGCTTTCTTT.

J is TRBJ2-7 and V is TRBV7-8, with TRBD2 identical over 12 bases. The CDR3 has 16 amino acids. Germline V gene sequence: CDR1 SGHVS, CDR2 FQNEAQ. V shed 3 bases, J shed 0 bases, and the junction held 3 bases outside the gene matches. The CDR3 bases are TGTGCCAGCAGCTTTTCGACTAGCGGGAGCTCCTACGAGCAGTACTTC. Translated, it gives CASSFSTSGSSYEQYF. The full variable domain, with the rest looked up from reference TRBV7-8 and TRBJ2-7, is GAGVSQSPRYKVAKRGQDVALRCDPISGHVSLFWYQQALGQGPEFLTYFQNEAQLDKSGLPSDRFFAERPEGSVSTLKIQRTQQEDSAVYLCASSFSTSGSSYEQYFGPGTRLTVT.

This clone was seen repeatedly, ten times or more. This chain links TRBV6-5 with TRBJ2-1; 7 bases agree with TRBD2. This CDR3 contains 16 residues. The V and J ends lost 4 bases and 2 bases, in that order; junction bases with no gene match: 8. Germline V lookup: CDR1 MNHEY, CDR2 SVGAGI. CDR3: CASSSGAGSAYNEQFF. In DNA form, the CDR3 reads TGTGCCAGCAGTTCCGGAGCGGGAAGCGCCTACAATGAGCAGTTCTTC.

The chain is built from TRBV10-1 and TRBJ2-7; unclear D gene. The CDR3 totals 14 residues. Germline CDR1 and CDR2: WNHNN and SYGVQD (reference sequence). The V end lost 3 bases, the J end lost 4 bases, and 13 bases lay between the germline ends. CDR3: CASSETQRPYEQYF. The CDR3 nucleotides read TGCGCCAGCAGTGAAACTCAGCGACCGTACGAGCAGTACTTC.

The rearrangement links TRBV5-1 to TRBJ1-5; no firm D call. The V end was cut by 0 bases, the J end by 2 bases, with 9 bases between. The CDR3 has 15 amino acids. Germline assignment: CDR1 SGHRS and CDR2 YFSETQ. CDR3 in DNA: TGCGCCAGCAGCTTGGAGGGTTTGGGCAATCAGCCCCAGCATTTT. Translation: CASSLEGLGNQPQHF.